These T cell receptor beta chains were read from a single sample in a study of a mutant IDH1 vaccine in newly diagnosed glioma. These receptors are not linked to any known antigen. Produced via immunoSEQ multiplex PCR; TCRdb's table is partial and in-frame only. This table holds about 50,000 clones, 60% to 85% found once. Material: PBMCs, obtained from a glioma patient whose treatment included an IDH1 peptide vaccine. The receptors come from a woman aged 35 to 49 with glioma. Some clones in this sample may be carry-over from other donors' samples. CDR3s include the opening cysteine and the closing phenylalanine or tryptophan. A D gene is named only where the DNA matches it firmly. Only part of the rows carry a size: once, few, many, or a class if the clone is expanded.

TGTGCCTGGAGTAGGTTAAGGGGAGCGGCTGAAGCTTTCTTT	CAWSRLRGAAEAFF	few	TRBJ1-1	-	TRBV30
TGTGCCAGCAGTGAAGGACACTCACCCGAAGGCTACACCTTC	CASSEGHSPEGYTF	few	TRBJ1-2	-	TRBV25-1
TGTGCCAGCAGTCCCGGGACAGGGCCCTATGGCTACACCTTC	CASSPGTGPYGYTF	-	TRBJ1-2	TRBD1	TRBV6-6
TGTGCCACAACCAGGGACATGAGCAATCAGCCCCAGCATTTT	CATTRDMSNQPQHF	-	TRBJ1-5	-	TRBV2
TGTGCCAGCATTAATACCCGACAGTTCGGGCCGGCCCAGCATTTT	CASINTRQFGPAQHF	-	TRBJ1-5	-	TRBV6-6
TGCAGCGGGGGATCAGGGGCGGAGACCCAGTACTTC	CSGGSGAETQYF	medium-sized	TRBJ2-5	-	TRBV29-1
TGTGCCAGCAGCTTAGCAAATGACTATGGCTACACCTTC	CASSLANDYGYTF	-	TRBJ1-2	-	TRBV7-8
TGTGCCGCCGCCGGGGGGGGGACCTCCTCCAGCTATGGCTACACCTTC	CAAAGGGTSSSYGYTF	-	TRBJ1-2	-	TRBV10-3
TGTGCCATCAGTGAGACAGGGGTAGACACTGAAGCTTTCTTT	CAISETGVDTEAFF	few	TRBJ1-1	TRBD1	TRBV10-3
TGTGCCTGCCGGACTCAAAATAGCAATCAGCCCCAGCATTTT	CACRTQNSNQPQHF	-	TRBJ1-5	-	TRBV30
TGTGCCAGTAGTATAGATGGTCAGGACACTGAAGCTTTCTTT	CASSIDGQDTEAFF	-	TRBJ1-1	-	TRBV19
TGTGCCAGCAGTCCCCCCGGGACACTCGAAGAGACCCAGTACTTC	CASSPPGTLEETQYF	-	TRBJ2-5	-	TRBV6-5
TGCAGCGCATCAGGGGGCCCCAACTATGGCTACACCTTC	CSASGGPNYGYTF	few	TRBJ1-2	TRBD1	TRBV29-1
TGCGCCAGCAGTGAGTCGCTGTACCAAGCTTTCTTT	CASSESLYQAFF	-	TRBJ1-1	-	TRBV10-2
TGTGCCAGCAGTTCAGGGACAGGGCTAACCCAGCCCCAGCATTTT	CASSSGTGLTQPQHF	few	TRBJ1-5	TRBD1	TRBV27
TGTGCCAGCAGCGTAGCCCTCCCGGGACAGGGAAACACTGAAGCTTTCTTT	CASSVALPGQGNTEAFF	-	TRBJ1-1	TRBD1	TRBV9
TGCGCCAGCAGCTTAGGGGTCCTCTCCTATAATTCACCCCTCCACTTT	CASSLGVLSYNSPLHF	-	TRBJ1-6	-	TRBV5-1
TGCGCCAGCAGCCAAGGGACAGTCATGAACACTGAAGCTTTCTTT	CASSQGTVMNTEAFF	-	TRBJ1-1	-	TRBV4-3
TGTGCCAGCAGTTCCGGCTCCTATAATTCACCCCTCCACTTT	CASSSGSYNSPLHF	few	TRBJ1-6	-	TRBV27
TGTGCCAGCAGCACCGAGCAGGGAAATGGCTACACCTTC	CASSTEQGNGYTF	once	TRBJ1-2	-	TRBV5-4
TGTGCCAGCCAACAGGGAGCCTGGGAGACCCAGTACTTC	CASQQGAWETQYF	-	TRBJ2-5	-	TRBV14
TGTGCCATCATGGCGGCAGTGGGCACTGAAGCTTTCTTT	CAIMAAVGTEAFF	-	TRBJ1-1	-	TRBV10-3
TGCAGCGTTGTGGGTCTAGCGGGAACCTACGAGCAGTACTTC	CSVVGLAGTYEQYF	-	TRBJ2-7	TRBD2	TRBV29-1
TGTGCCAGTAGTATACCCAGGGCCGACATTCAGTACTTC	CASSIPRADIQYF	once	TRBJ2-4	-	TRBV19
TGCGCCAGCAGCCCCGGCCAGAGGTATGAAAAACTGTTTTTT	CASSPGQRYEKLFF	-	TRBJ1-4	-	TRBV5-1
TGTGCCAGTAGTGCCCATGACTACTCCTACGAGCAGTACTTC	CASSAHDYSYEQYF	-	TRBJ2-7	-	TRBV19
TGTGCCAGCAGCTTGGACGGGGGTACGCAGTATTTT	CASSLDGGTQYF	-	TRBJ2-3	-	TRBV7-8
TGTGCCAGCAGTTTTGAAGGACAGCCCCAGCATTTT	CASSFEGQPQHF	-	TRBJ1-5	-	TRBV27
TGTGCCAGCAGCCAATTCGGCGGGACAGTCGACGGGGATACGCAGTATTTT	CASSQFGGTVDGDTQYF	-	TRBJ2-3	-	TRBV4-2
TGTGCCAGTAAGAGTAGGGATCCAACTAATGAAAAACTGTTTTTT	CASKSRDPTNEKLFF	-	TRBJ1-4	-	TRBV19
TGTGCCAGCAGCCCAGGGGGGGGACAGGGCATCAAATACACCTTC	CASSPGGGQGIKYTF	-	TRBJ1-2	TRBD1	TRBV7-6
TGTGCCAGCTTCGACAGGCGATCCGGAAACACCATATATTTT	CASFDRRSGNTIYF	-	TRBJ1-3	-	TRBV7-9
TGCGCCAGCAGTGTTGGACCTCAAAGTGTGTTTTTT	CASSVGPQSVFF	large	TRBJ1-4	-	TRBV10-2
TGTGCCAGTTCCACCGGAGACAGGGGATCCCATGAGCAGTTCTTC	CASSTGDRGSHEQFF	-	TRBJ2-1	TRBD1	TRBV19
TGCGCCAGCAGCTTGGGGGCCCACCCGAACACTGAAGCTTTCTTT	CASSLGAHPNTEAFF	once	TRBJ1-1	-	TRBV5-1
TGCAGCGTTGACCGGACATCCTACAATGAGCAGTTCTTC	CSVDRTSYNEQFF	-	TRBJ2-1	-	TRBV29-1
TGTGCCAGCAGTTATGGACTGGAGAGGGGAGGGTCACCCCTCCACTTT	CASSYGLERGGSPLHF	-	TRBJ1-6	-	TRBV6-6
TGTGCCAGCAGCGTAGAACCGGCGGGGGGGTCGACTGAAGCTTTCTTT	CASSVEPAGGSTEAFF	-	TRBJ1-1	-	TRBV9
TGTGCCATCAGTGAGTCGAAGTCTCGAGACACCGGGGAGCTGTTTTTT	CAISESKSRDTGELFF	few	TRBJ2-2	-	TRBV10-3
TGTGCCAGCAGACCGAAGGGGAACACTGAAGCTTTCTTT	CASRPKGNTEAFF	few	TRBJ1-1	-	TRBV7-9
TGCGCCTCTCGAGGGGACAGCGACCTCTATGGCTACACCTTC	CASRGDSDLYGYTF	-	TRBJ1-2	TRBD1	TRBV4-1
TGTGCCAGCAGAGGCGAGGGAGTAACTAATGAAAAACTGTTTTTT	CASRGEGVTNEKLFF	-	TRBJ1-4	-	TRBV7-9
TGTGCCACCGCAGTCCGGGGGCAGGCGGAAAACACCATATATTTT	CATAVRGQAENTIYF	-	TRBJ1-3	-	TRBV10-3
TGTGCTAGCAGCTTAGGGACAGGGGGTGAGACCCAGTACTTC	CASSLGTGGETQYF	-	TRBJ2-5	TRBD1	TRBV7-7
TGTGCCTGGAGTCGACGCGGGGGGTTCCAAGAGACCCAGTACTTC	CAWSRRGGFQETQYF	-	TRBJ2-5	TRBD2	TRBV30
TGTGCCAGCAGCTTGGCCGGTGCCACAGATACGCAGTATTTT	CASSLAGATDTQYF	-	TRBJ2-3	-	TRBV5-4
TGTGCCAGCAGCTTAGTTTGGGGGACAGGGGAGAGGACAGATACGCAGTATTTT	CASSLVWGTGERTDTQYF	-	TRBJ2-3	TRBD1	TRBV7-6
TGTGCCAGCAGCCCCAGGGTGGTCCAAGAGACCCAGTACTTC	CASSPRVVQETQYF	few	TRBJ2-5	-	TRBV6-5
TGTGCCAGCAGTTACTCGACAGGTCCTACCTACGAGCAGTACTTC	CASSYSTGPTYEQYF	-	TRBJ2-7	-	TRBV6-6
TGTGCCAGCTCACCGAGGCGGCCGGGGGCGCATACTGAAGCTTTCTTT	CASSPRRPGAHTEAFF	-	TRBJ1-1	-	TRBV18
TGCGCCAGCAGTCAATCGCAGGGACACATATATTTT	CASSQSQGHIYF	-	TRBJ1-3	-	TRBV23-1
TGTGCCAGCAGCTTATCCGGGAGGGGGGGAGAGACCCAGTACTTC	CASSLSGRGGETQYF	-	TRBJ2-5	TRBD2	TRBV11-2
TGTGCCAGCAGCCCTAGGACACTAAACTATGGCTACACCTTC	CASSPRTLNYGYTF	-	TRBJ1-2	-	TRBV7-6
TGTGCCAGCCTCCCCACCCCCTACATGAACACTGAAGCTTTCTTT	CASLPTPYMNTEAFF	-	TRBJ1-1	-	TRBV27
TGTGCCAGCAGTTATACGGAAGACTATGGCTACACCTTC	CASSYTEDYGYTF	-	TRBJ1-2	-	TRBV6-1
TGTGCCTGGAGTGACTGGGACCCCAGCACAGATACGCAGTATTTT	CAWSDWDPSTDTQYF	-	TRBJ2-3	-	TRBV30
TGTGCCAGCAGCGTAGAGAGCGGGGGCCCCGGGGGGCAGTATTTT	CASSVESGGPGGQYF	-	TRBJ2-3	TRBD2	TRBV9
TGTGCCAGCAGTTCAAGACAGCGCTCTGGAAACACCATATATTTT	CASSSRQRSGNTIYF	few	TRBJ1-3	-	TRBV6-5
TGTGCCAGCAGTGCGTCGACAGCTAGTAATGAAAAACTGTTTTTT	CASSASTASNEKLFF	once	TRBJ1-4	-	TRBV6-5
TGTGCCAGCAGCCCAACCCCTGGACAGGGGGCCAATGGCTACACCTTC	CASSPTPGQGANGYTF	-	TRBJ1-2	TRBD1	TRBV5-4